Listed here is a single T cell receptor beta chain. PCR primers comprised 60 Vbeta and 13 Jbeta primers. Per the authors' pipeline: A later analysis counted some 87 million unique TCR beta chains, around 10 million shared. Measured with immunoSEQ multiplex PCR; TCRdb has only the in-frame clones, and not every one. That table is the source of V, J and clone size, and D and trimming were worked out from the DNA. The sample records around 120,000 clones, 70% to 80% being singletons. This sample is part of a study of cytomegalovirus exposure and HLA in healthy donors. The germline gives CDR1 MDHEN, CDR2 SYDVKM. This CDR3 has 15 residues. V lost 5 bases to trimming and J lost 0 bases, with 11 bases between them.

Sequencing was done on a sample of PBMCs. The source is a woman aged 18 to 35 in good health and CMV-seronegative. The V call is TRBV28, the J call TRBJ1-3; no firm D call. DNA for the CDR3: TGTGCCAGCAGTCCCCCGGTCGACTCTGGAAACACCATATATTTT. It encodes CASSPPVDSGNTIYF.